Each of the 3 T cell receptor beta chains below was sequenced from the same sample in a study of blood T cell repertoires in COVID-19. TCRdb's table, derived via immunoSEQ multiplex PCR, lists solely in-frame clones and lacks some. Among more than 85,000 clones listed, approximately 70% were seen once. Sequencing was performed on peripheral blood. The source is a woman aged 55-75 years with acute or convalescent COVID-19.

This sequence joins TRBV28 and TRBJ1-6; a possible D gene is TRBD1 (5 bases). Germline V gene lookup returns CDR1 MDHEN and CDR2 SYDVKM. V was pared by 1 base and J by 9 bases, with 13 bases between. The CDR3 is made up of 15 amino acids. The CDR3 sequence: CASSLSGGSVSPLHF. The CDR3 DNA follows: TGTGCCAGCAGTTTATCGGGGGGATCCGTTTCACCCCTCCACTTT.

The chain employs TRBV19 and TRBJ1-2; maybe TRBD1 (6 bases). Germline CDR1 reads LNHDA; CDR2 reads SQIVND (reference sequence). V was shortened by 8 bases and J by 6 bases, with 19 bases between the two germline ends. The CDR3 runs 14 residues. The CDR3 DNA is TGTGCCAGTGGCCTTTGGGGGCGCGAAAATGGCTACACCTTC. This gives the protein CASGLWGRENGYTF. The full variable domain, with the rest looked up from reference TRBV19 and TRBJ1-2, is DGGITQSPKYLFRKEGQNVTLSCEQNLNHDAMYWYRQDPGQGLRLIYYSQIVNDFQKGDIAEGYSVSREKKESFPLTVTSAQKNPTAFYLCASGLWGRENGYTFGSGTRLTVV.

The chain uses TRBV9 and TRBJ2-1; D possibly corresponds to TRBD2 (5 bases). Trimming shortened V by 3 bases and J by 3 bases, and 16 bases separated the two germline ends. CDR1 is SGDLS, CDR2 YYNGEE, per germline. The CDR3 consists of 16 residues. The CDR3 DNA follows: TGTGCCAGCAGCGAGGAAGGACTGATCCGCTACAATGAGCAGTTCTTC. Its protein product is CASSEEGLIRYNEQFF.